Each of the 27 T cell receptor beta chains below was sequenced from the same sample in a study of PD-1 blockade in mismatch repair-deficient tumors. Clones were read by immunoSEQ multiplex PCR, and TCRdb kept only the in-frame ones, dropping some. The data contain around 40,000 clones, about 85% of them seen just once; the ten biggest clones take up approximately 3.6%. Here the sequenced sample was peripheral blood, taken less than 95 weeks after starting pembrolizumab. The origin of the receptors is an adult with mismatch repair-deficient cancer.

This clone has only a few counts. The chain is built from TRBV6-5 and TRBJ2-4; D is unresolved. CDR1 is MNHEY, CDR2 SVGAGI, per germline. The V and J ends lost 4 bases and 7 bases respectively, with 5 bases between them. The CDR3 sequence is 11 residues long. CDR3 protein: CASSSQNIQYF. Here the CDR3 DNA reads TGTGCCAGCAGTTCCCAGAACATTCAGTACTTC.

This chain joins TRBV6-9 and TRBJ2-1; possibly TRBD2 for D (5 bases). Trimming removed 3 bases at V and 3 bases at J, with 12 bases between. Per germline, CDR1 MNHGY and CDR2 SVAAGI. The CDR3 is 15 amino acids. CDR3 amino acids: CASSYPRGHYNEQFF. The DNA of the CDR3 is TGTGCCAGCAGTTACCCACGCGGGCACTACAATGAGCAGTTCTTC.

CDR3 in amino acids: CASSVEGGGQPQHF. CDR3 nucleotides: TGTGCCAGCAGCGTAGAAGGAGGGGGCCAGCCCCAGCATTTT. The V and J genes are TRBV9 and TRBJ1-5; the match to TRBD1 covers 7 bases. V trimming: 0 bases; J trimming: 7 bases; junction bases outside the gene matches: 4. CDR3 length equals 14 residues. CDR1 and CDR2 (germline): SGDLS, YYNGEE.

The chain has TRBV6-1 and TRBJ2-3, with D hard to call. The germline V gene encodes CDR1 MNHNS and CDR2 SASEGT. The V end was cut by 3 bases, the J end by 3 bases, with 10 bases between. CDR3 length equals 14 residues. CDR3 DNA: TGTGCCAGCAGTGAGTGGGGTAGTACAGATACGCAGTATTTT. It translates to CASSEWGSTDTQYF.

V is TRBV27 and J is TRBJ2-3; D might be TRBD2 (6 bases). The germline CDR1 and CDR2 sequences are MNHEY and SMNVEV (reference sequence). CDR3 size: 16 residues. The germline V and J ends were trimmed by 5 bases and 0 bases, with 15 bases remaining between them. CDR3 coding DNA: TGTGCCAGCAGTGTTCGGGGACTCCCCAGCACAGATACGCAGTATTTT. Translated: CASSVRGLPSTDTQYF.

The sample holds one count of this clone. This rearrangement joins TRBV4-2 to TRBJ2-2; D is perhaps TRBD1 (6 bases). The CDR3 is 16 amino acids. Trimming cost V 4 bases and J 2 bases, with 14 bases left between them. From germline, CDR1 is LGHNA and CDR2 YNFKEQ. The CDR3 region is CASSPREGDNTGELFF. Here the CDR3 DNA reads TGTGCCAGCAGCCCCCGCGAGGGGGATAACACCGGGGAGCTGTTTTTT.

V usage is TRBV19 and J usage is TRBJ1-2; TRBD1 matches at 8 bases. Per the germline V gene, CDR1 is LNHDA and CDR2 is SQIVND (reference sequence). The junction had 3 bases not matched to a gene; V was cut back by 4 bases and J by 2 bases. The length of the CDR3 is 14 residues. CDR3 sequence (DNA): TGTGCCAGTAGTAAGGACAGGGCAAACTATGGCTACACCTTC. This encodes CASSKDRANYGYTF. The variable domain in full, with the rest retrieved from reference TRBV19 and TRBJ1-2, is DGGITQSPKYLFRKEGQNVTLSCEQNLNHDAMYWYRQDPGQGLRLIYYSQIVNDFQKGDIAEGYSVSREKKESFPLTVTSAQKNPTAFYLCASSKDRANYGYTFGSGTRLTVV.

The chain recombines TRBV19 with TRBJ2-7; a weak D match, TRBD1 (5 bases). V lost 5 bases, J lost 4 bases, and 15 bases lay in between. The CDR3 sequence is 14 residues long. CDR1 LNHDA and CDR2 SQIVND come from the germline V gene (reference sequence). CDR3 sequence reads: CASSPYQGGYEQYF. CDR3 nucleotide sequence: TGTGCCAGTAGTCCGTATCAGGGCGGTTACGAGCAGTACTTC.

The rearrangement joins TRBV19 to TRBJ2-7; D is perhaps TRBD1 (5 bases). Trimming took 1 base from V and 7 from J, leaving 8 bases between them. The CDR3 runs 12 residues. Per germline, CDR1 LNHDA and CDR2 SQIVND (reference sequence). The CDR3 DNA is TGTGCCAGTAGTATAGTTAGGGGTGAGCAGTACTTC. Translated: CASSIVRGEQYF.

About this clone: An end of the junction does not agree with germline; a read error may underlie this. The rearrangement uses TRBV7-7 and TRBJ2-2, with 9 bases identical to TRBD1. This CDR3 is built from 15 residues. Germline CDR1 reads SSHAT; CDR2 reads FNYEAQ (reference sequence). CDR3 in amino acids: CASSPDRGNTGELFF. As DNA, the CDR3 is TGTGCTAGCAGCCCGGACAGGGGGAACACCGGGGAGCTGTTTTTT.

V is TRBV6-5 and J is TRBJ2-5; 8 positions match TRBD1. With V trimmed by 5 bases and J by 2 bases, 4 bases remained unmatched. Germline CDR1 is MNHEY and CDR2 is SVGAGI. The CDR3 covers 14 residues. In DNA form, the CDR3 reads TGTGCCAGCAGTCCTTACAGGGGGCAAGAGACCCAGTACTTC. This codes for CASSPYRGQETQYF.

V usage is TRBV6-1 and J usage is TRBJ2-7; D is uncertain. Trimming left V 0 bases short and J 2 bases short, with 8 bases between. The CDR3 consists of 14 residues. Germline V CDR1 and CDR2: MNHNS, SASEGT. The CDR3 DNA follows: TGTGCCAGCAGTGAAGCCCTAGACCCCTACGAGCAGTACTTC. Protein product: CASSEALDPYEQYF.

The chain couples TRBV5-4 to TRBJ1-3, with 7 positions matching TRBD1. Germline V gene sequence: CDR1 SGHNT, CDR2 YYREEE (reference sequence). V lost 3 bases to trimming and J lost 0 bases; unmatched junction nucleotides: 3. The CDR3 loop spans 15 amino acids. The CDR3 reads CASSWGQSSGNTIYF. DNA of the CDR3: TGTGCCAGCAGCTGGGGACAGTCCTCTGGAAACACCATATATTTT.

The chain links TRBV10-3 to TRBJ1-2; TRBD1 aligns across 8 bases. The germline gives CDR1 ENHRY, CDR2 SYGVKD. This CDR3 spans 17 amino acids. Trimming at V came to 3 bases and at J to 5 bases, leaving 14 bases not matched to a gene. CDR3 in DNA: TGTGCCATCAGTGAACAGGACAGGGTAGGGCTGGGGTATGGCTACACCTTC. Translation: CAISEQDRVGLGYGYTF.

As regards this clone: The junction does not match germline at one end; this may be a read error. In the same sample, other DNA sequences code for this CDR3. The V and J genes are TRBV29-1 and TRBJ2-1; 8 nucleotides line up with TRBD2. The germline gives CDR1 SQVTM, CDR2 ANQGSEA. The CDR3 consists of 14 residues. CDR3 residues: CSVVPGLENNEQFF. Here the CDR3 DNA reads TGCAGCGTTGTCCCGGGACTAGAGAACAATGAGCAATTCTTC.

The CDR3 here is CASSPTGQYNEQFF. The DNA of the CDR3 is TGTGCCAGCAGCCCAACGGGACAGTACAATGAGCAGTTCTTC. J is TRBJ2-1 and V is TRBV5-6, with TRBD1 matching over 7 bases. Germline lookup yields CDR1 SGHDT and CDR2 YYEEEE. With V trimmed by 4 bases and J by 4 bases, 5 bases remained unmatched. The CDR3 contains 14 residues.

This rearrangement joins TRBV7-6 to TRBJ2-1; 10 nucleotides match TRBD2. J was trimmed by 8 bases and V by 8 bases; bases with no gene match: 9. The CDR3 length is 14 residues. Per the germline V gene, CDR1 is SGHVS and CDR2 is FNYEAQ. CDR3 DNA sequence: TGTGCCAGCTGCGCTAGCGGGAGATCGCATGAGCAGTTCTTC. It codes for CASCASGRSHEQFF.

The chain couples TRBV7-9 to TRBJ2-7; TRBD2 agrees at 10 bases. This CDR3 is 14 amino acids long. V shed 4 bases and J 5 bases; nucleotides not matched to a gene: 5. CDR1 and CDR2 (germline): SEHNR, FQNEAQ (reference sequence). The CDR3, as DNA: TGTGCCAGCAGCTCTAGCGGGAGTGGACACGAGCAGTACTTC. Translation: CASSSSGSGHEQYF.

This chain links TRBV7-9 with TRBJ2-5; 11 positions match TRBD1. Germline CDR1 and CDR2: SEHNR and FQNEAQ (reference sequence). CDR3 size: 16 residues. The trim removed 4 bases at V and 1 base at J, leaving 5 bases unmatched. CDR3 in DNA: TGTGCCAGCAGCTCGGGACAGGGGGTCCCCCAAGAGACCCAGTACTTC. Translated: CASSSGQGVPQETQYF.

The gene calls are TRBV9 and TRBJ1-5; no firm D call. Trimming cost V 0 bases and J 0 bases, with 4 bases left between them. CDR1 is SGDLS and CDR2 is YYNGEE in the germline V gene. CDR3 length: 14 amino acids. The CDR3 reads CASSVGNSNQPQHF. The DNA of the CDR3 is TGTGCCAGCAGCGTAGGTAATAGCAATCAGCCCCAGCATTTT.

V and J are TRBV12-2 and TRBJ2-5; the D call TRBD2 from the table was never checked on the DNA. TRBV12-2 is termed a pseudogene. This CDR3 has 14 amino acids. CDR3 sequence (DNA): TGTGCAAGTCGCTTAGCAGAGGGGGGGGAGACCCAGTACTTC. Translating it yields CASRLAEGGETQYF.

The rearrangement joins TRBV5-6 to TRBJ1-2; maybe TRBD1 (5 bases). The CDR3 runs 11 residues. CDR1 and CDR2 from the germline V gene are SGHDT and YYEEEE. Trimming cost V 4 bases and J 12 bases, with 13 bases left between them. CDR3 coding DNA: TGTGCCAGCAGCGTGGGACTCCATCACACCTTC. Translation: CASSVGLHHTF. Combining the CDR3 with reference TRBV5-6 and TRBJ1-2 gives the whole variable domain DAGVTQSPTHLIKTRGQQVTLRCSPKSGHDTVSWYQQALGQGPQFIFQYYEEEERQRGNFPDRFSGHQFPNYSSELNVNALLLGDSALYLCASSVGLHHTFGSGTRLTVV.

This rearrangement joins TRBV10-1 to TRBJ2-3, with 9 bases matching TRBD2. This CDR3 comprises 15 residues. Germline V gene data show CDR1 as WNHNN and CDR2 as SYGVQD (reference sequence). The V gene end was trimmed by 4 bases and the J gene end by 3 bases; junction bases not matched to a gene: 5. CDR3 sequence: CASSGLAGVTDTQYF. The CDR3, as DNA: TGCGCCAGCAGTGGATTAGCGGGAGTTACAGATACGCAGTATTTT.

V usage is TRBV29-1 and J usage is TRBJ2-5; D is perhaps TRBD1 (6 bases). Germline V lookup: CDR1 SQVTM, CDR2 ANQGSEA. The CDR3 covers 14 residues. The ends were cut back, 6 bases at V and 4 bases at J, with 18 bases in the middle. CDR3 residues: CSVTGTPGVETQYF. The DNA of the CDR3 is TGCAGCGTCACCGGGACACCAGGCGTAGAGACCCAGTACTTC.

The CDR3 nucleotides read TGTGCCAGTAGTAGTAAATCGCGGGACAGGTTCTACAATGAGCAGTTCTTC. This sequence encodes CASSSKSRDRFYNEQFF. The chain employs TRBV19 and TRBJ2-1; 8 positions agree with TRBD1. V lost 4 bases to trimming and J lost 3 bases; unmatched junction nucleotides: 11. The germline V gene has CDR1 LNHDA and CDR2 SQIVND (reference sequence). CDR3 length: 17 amino acids.

The chain carries TRBV5-1 and TRBJ1-3, with D perhaps matching TRBD1 (5 bases). Germline V lookup: CDR1 SGHRS, CDR2 YFSETQ. CDR3 length: 15 residues. With 1 base removed from V and 9 bases from J, the gap between germline ends came to 17 bases. The CDR3 nucleotides are TGCGCCAGCAGCTTGCGGGACCTTCGTGAAGGCACCATATATTTT. This translates into CASSLRDLREGTIYF. The entire variable domain, with the rest obtained from reference TRBV5-1 and TRBJ1-3, is as follows: KAGVTQTPRYLIKTRGQQVTLSCSPISGHRSVSWYQQTPGQGLQFLFEYFSETQRNKGNFPGRFSGRQFSNSRSEMNVSTLELGDSALYLCASSLRDLREGTIYFGEGSWLTVV.

The CDR3 loop is CSAEGTGRRTDTQYF. DNA for the CDR3: TGCAGCGCTGAGGGGACAGGGAGAAGGACAGATACGCAGTATTTT. This chain connects TRBV29-1 to TRBJ2-3, with TRBD1 matching 9 bases. Trimming at V came to 7 bases and at J to 3 bases, leaving 11 bases not matched to a gene. Germline V gene sequence: CDR1 SQVTM, CDR2 ANQGSEA. This CDR3 has 15 residues.